Below, 8 T cell receptor beta chains from the same sample are listed, as sequenced in a study of shared clonotypes between healthy human individuals. Clones were sequenced by immunoSEQ multiplex PCR, and TCRdb holds only the in-frame ones, with some missing. The repertoire consists of about 2.4 million clones, with 93% occurring once and the leading ten covering roughly 0.36%. The sample taken for sequencing was naive CD4+ T cells from PBMCs. Described subset: CD45RA+ positively selected. The receptors were sampled from a young man in good health. Some clones in this sample may be carry-over from other donors' samples.

This chain joins TRBV9 and TRBJ2-3; maybe TRBD1 (6 bases). Trimming removed 4 bases at V and 0 bases at J, with 15 bases between. CDR3 length: 16 amino acids. CDR1 is SGDLS, CDR2 YYNGEE, per germline. CDR3 residues: CASSPQGSTSTDTQYF. The CDR3 DNA sequence: TGTGCCAGCAGCCCCCAGGGGTCAACGAGCACAGATACGCAGTATTTT.

The chain is built from TRBV30 and TRBJ1-1, with no clear D. Germline CDR1 reads GTSNPN; CDR2 reads SVGIG (reference sequence). V shed 4 bases and J shed 10 bases, with 19 bases lying between them. There are 13 residues in the CDR3. The CDR3 loop is CAWTPIGHQVAFF. CDR3 in DNA: TGTGCCTGGACCCCGATAGGGCATCAGGTAGCTTTCTTT.

The chain employs TRBV18 and TRBJ2-1; D uncertain. Trimming left V 1 base short and J 9 bases short, with 10 bases between. The length of the CDR3 is 13 residues. CDR1 and CDR2 from the germline V gene are KGHSH and LQKENI. CDR3 region: CASSPRVVGEQFF. For the CDR3, the DNA is TGTGCCAGCTCACCACGGGTAGTCGGTGAGCAGTTCTTC.

V gene TRBV19 combines with J gene TRBJ2-7, with D perhaps matching TRBD2 (6 bases). Trimming removed 6 bases from V and 6 bases from J, with 15 bases in between. There are 13 residues in the CDR3. CDR1 LNHDA and CDR2 SQIVND come from the germline V gene (reference sequence). The CDR3 sequence: CASRGPGDLEQYF. The CDR3 nucleotides are TGTGCCAGTAGGGGCCCGGGGGATCTCGAGCAGTACTTC.

J is TRBJ2-7 and V is TRBV5-1; TRBD1 matches 7 bases. V lost 1 base, J lost 2 bases, and 6 bases stayed unmatched. CDR3 size: 15 residues. Germline assignment: CDR1 SGHRS and CDR2 YFSETQ. This CDR3 reads CASSLLTGVTYEQYF. CDR3 sequence (DNA): TGCGCCAGCAGCTTGCTAACAGGGGTTACCTACGAGCAGTACTTC.

V usage is TRBV4-2 and J usage is TRBJ1-4, with D hard to call. This CDR3 comprises 16 residues. CDR1 is LGHNA, CDR2 YNFKEQ, per germline. V lost 1 base and J 4 bases, leaving 13 bases between the germline ends. CDR3: CASSQVGSYNNEKLFF. DNA of the CDR3: TGTGCCAGCAGCCAAGTAGGGAGCTACAATAATGAAAAACTGTTTTTT.

The gene calls are TRBV5-6 and TRBJ2-3; the match to TRBD1 covers 8 bases. The CDR3 contains 15 residues. From germline, CDR1 is SGHDT and CDR2 YYEEEE. V lost 4 bases and J lost 4; bases outside the gene matches: 8. This CDR3 is CASSRAGDRSDTQYF. CDR3 coding DNA: TGTGCCAGCAGCAGAGCCGGGGACAGGTCAGATACGCAGTATTTT.

J is TRBJ2-1 and V is TRBV15; TRBD1 matches at 8 bases. Losses at the gene ends were 0 bases for V and 7 bases for J; bases not matched to a gene: 8. In germline, CDR1 is LNHNV, CDR2 YYDKDF (reference sequence). This CDR3 comprises 16 residues. The CDR3 region is CATSREVAGGLNEQFF. CDR3 in DNA: TGTGCCACCAGCAGAGAAGTGGCAGGGGGCTTGAATGAGCAGTTCTTC.